The T cell receptor (beta chain) under discussion was sequenced for a study of CD8 T cells in Susac syndrome. Points from the study as a whole: The study conceded that relatively few individuals underwent its TCR sequencing and HLA analysis. CD4+ T cell repertoires in Susac syndrome lacked clonal expansion.

With random hexamers, roughly 0.45 to 1 ug RNA was reverse transcribed. The authors amplified TCR beta CDR3 across 54 Vbeta and 13 Jbeta using immunoSEQ multiplex PCR. TCRdb reanalysed the immunoSEQ multiplex PCR reads using MiXCR and keeps one entry per CDR3 protein. The table includes just under 95,000 distinct CDR3 sequences, roughly 94% detected once. Trimming cost V 3 bases and J 9 bases, with 27 bases left between them. CDR1 and CDR2 from the germline V gene are LNHDA and SQIVND (reference sequence). This CDR3 has 17 residues. Patients having Susac syndrome satisfied recently defined diagnostic criteria for definite or probable disease. To note about this clonotype: Its matching antigen is unknown.

This rearrangement joins TRBV19 to TRBJ2-7; D is uncertain. Sequences were obtained from CD4+ T cells from PBMCs. The TCR sequence derives from a human donor with Susac syndrome. CDR3 coding DNA: TGTGCCAGTAGTATTTCAACTGGCGTATCTTCAACTTCTGGGCAGTACTTC. It translates to CASSISTGVSSTSGQYF.